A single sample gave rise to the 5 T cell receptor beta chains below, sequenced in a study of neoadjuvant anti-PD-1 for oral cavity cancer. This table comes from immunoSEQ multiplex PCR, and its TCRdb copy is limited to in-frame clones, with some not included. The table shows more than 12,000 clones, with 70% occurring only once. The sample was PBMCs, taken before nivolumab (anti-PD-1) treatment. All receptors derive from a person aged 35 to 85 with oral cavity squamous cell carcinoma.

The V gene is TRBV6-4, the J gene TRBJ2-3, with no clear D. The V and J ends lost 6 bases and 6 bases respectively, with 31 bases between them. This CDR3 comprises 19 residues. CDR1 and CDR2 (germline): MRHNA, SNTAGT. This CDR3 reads CASRVTPPGLPPLTDTQYF. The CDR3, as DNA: TGTGCCAGCAGAGTGACCCCCCCCGGCCTACCACCCCTGACGGATACGCAGTATTTT.

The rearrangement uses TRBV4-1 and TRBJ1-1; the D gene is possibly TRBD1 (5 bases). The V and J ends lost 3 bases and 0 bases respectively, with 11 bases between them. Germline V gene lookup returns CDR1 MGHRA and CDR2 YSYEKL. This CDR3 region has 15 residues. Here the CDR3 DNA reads TGCGCCAGCAGCCAGAACAGGAAACTGAACACTGAAGCTTTCTTT. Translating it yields CASSQNRKLNTEAFF.

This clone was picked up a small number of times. The CDR3 nucleotides are TGTGCCAGCAGCGTAGAGGGCTTCCCGAACTACGAGCAGTACTTC. This codes for CASSVEGFPNYEQYF. The rearrangement uses TRBV9 and TRBJ2-7, with D hard to call. V lost 0 bases and J 3 bases, leaving 13 bases between the germline ends. CDR1 and CDR2 from the germline V gene are SGDLS and YYNGEE. This CDR3 is 15 amino acids long.

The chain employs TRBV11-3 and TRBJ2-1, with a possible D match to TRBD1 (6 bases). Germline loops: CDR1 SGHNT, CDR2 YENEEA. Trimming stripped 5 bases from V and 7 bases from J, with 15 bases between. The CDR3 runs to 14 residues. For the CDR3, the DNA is TGTGCCAGCAGCGCCAGGACAGCTTCAAATGAGCAGTTCTTC. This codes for CASSARTASNEQFF. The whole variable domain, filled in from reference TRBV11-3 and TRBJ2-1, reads EAGVVQSPRYKIIEKKQPVAFWCNPISGHNTLYWYLQNLGQGPELLIRYENEEAVDDSQLPKDRFSAERLKGVDSTLKIQPAELGDSAVYLCASSARTASNEQFFGPGTRLTVL.

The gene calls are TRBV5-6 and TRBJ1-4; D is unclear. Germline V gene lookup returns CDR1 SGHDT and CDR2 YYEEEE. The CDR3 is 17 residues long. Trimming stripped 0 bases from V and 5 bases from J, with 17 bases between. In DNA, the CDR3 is TGTGCCAGCAGCTTGGTTATCCACGAGGGAACGAATGAAAAACTGTTTTTT. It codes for CASSLVIHEGTNEKLFF.